The 29 T cell receptor beta chains listed next were all sequenced from one sample in a study of shared T cell receptors in the human thymus. The protocol was immunoSEQ multiplex PCR, while the TCRdb copy is restricted to in-frame clones and leaves out a portion. The sample lists roughly 660,000 clones, 88% occurring once. These data also formed part of another study, on human thymus T cells.

Sequencing was performed on thymocytes. These TCRs come from a boy under three years old with a congenital heart defect.

The V and J genes are TRBV20-1 and TRBJ2-1; TRBD2 might be the D (5 bases). The CDR3 runs to 11 residues. The germline gives CDR1 DFQATT, CDR2 SNEGSKA (reference sequence). Here the CDR3 DNA reads TGCAGGCCTACTCGGGGCAATGAGCAGTTCTTC. Protein: CRPTRGNEQFF.

This clone was detected only a few times. This sequence joins TRBV19 and TRBJ2-3; maybe TRBD1 (5 bases). Per germline, CDR1 LNHDA and CDR2 SQIVND (reference sequence). Trimming took 5 bases from V and 1 from J, leaving 10 bases between them. The CDR3 totals 14 residues. The CDR3, as DNA: TGTGCCAGTAGTCGCCAGGGCGGCACAGATACGCAGTATTTT. It codes for CASSRQGGTDTQYF.

The CDR3 bases are TGTGCCAGCAGAGACCTGGCGACTATTCAGTTCTTC. This codes for CASRDLATIQFF. This chain links TRBV6-1 with TRBJ2-1, with D perhaps TRBD2 (5 bases). V lost 6 bases, J lost 13 bases, and 16 bases lay in between. This CDR3 comprises 12 residues. Germline values: CDR1 MNHNS, CDR2 SASEGT.

The chain is built from TRBV29-1 and TRBJ1-2; D remains ambiguous. The CDR3 loop spans 11 amino acids. The germline V and J ends were trimmed by 6 bases and 8 bases, with 13 bases remaining between them. Germline-derived CDR1 and CDR2 are SQVTM and ANQGSEA. The CDR3 coding sequence is TGCAGCGTGGAGTCCGGGATGGGCTACACCTTC. Its translation is CSVESGMGYTF. Combining the CDR3 with reference TRBV29-1 and TRBJ1-2 gives the whole variable domain SAVISQKPSRDICQRGTSLTIQCQVDSQVTMMFWYRQQPGQSLTLIATANQGSEATYESGFVIDKFPISRPNLTFSTLTVSNMSPEDSSIYLCSVESGMGYTFGSGTRLTVV.

This rearrangement joins TRBV6-5 to TRBJ2-7, with D possibly matching TRBD2 (6 bases). Germline CDR1 MNHEY, CDR2 SVGAGI. This CDR3 region has 14 residues. V lost 7 bases to trimming and J lost 2 bases, with 15 bases between them. CDR3 residues: CASKGGPPTYEQYF. The CDR3 DNA reads TGTGCCAGCAAAGGAGGGCCCCCCACCTACGAGCAGTACTTC.

This clone was seen only once. This rearrangement joins TRBV5-1 to TRBJ2-7; 9 bases fit TRBD2. The V segment lost 2 bases and the J segment 7 bases; nucleotides outside the gene matches: 7. Germline lookup yields CDR1 SGHRS and CDR2 YFSETQ. The CDR3 has 14 residues. CDR3 nucleotide sequence: TGCGCCAGCAGCTTTAGCGGGAGAGCGTGGGAGCAGTACTTC. Its translation is CASSFSGRAWEQYF.

Comment on this clone: The junction departs from germline at one end; a sequencing error may be responsible. Other DNA sequences in the sample encode the same CDR3. The chain is built from TRBV7-2 and TRBJ2-7, with D tentatively TRBD2 (7 bases). CDR1 is SGHTA, CDR2 FQGNSA, per germline. This CDR3 has 16 amino acids. The DNA of the CDR3 is TGCGCCAGCAGCTTAGCGGTGGGGGGGGCGTCGTACGAGCAGTACTTC. It specifies CASSLAVGGASYEQYF.

The chain links TRBV4-1 to TRBJ2-3, with D tentatively TRBD2 (6 bases). The CDR3 extends over 18 amino acids. Deletions cut 1 base from V and 0 bases from J, with 17 bases between. Germline CDR1 and CDR2: MGHRA and YSYEKL. The CDR3 spells CASSQVGIRDWSTDTQYF. CDR3 DNA sequence: TGCGCCAGCAGCCAAGTTGGAATCAGGGACTGGAGCACAGATACGCAGTATTTT.

CDR3 region: CASSLPRTSGRLPDTQYF. The CDR3 DNA is TGCGCCAGCAGTCTACCCCGGACTAGCGGGAGACTCCCAGATACGCAGTATTTT. The V gene is TRBV23-1, the J gene TRBJ2-3; 13 bases are shared with TRBD2. TRBV23-1 is noted as an ORF with a role that remains uncertain. This CDR3 spans 18 amino acids. V was clipped by 4 bases and J by 4 bases; unmatched bases: 11.

On this clone: The junction shows a germline mismatch at one end, possibly a read error. This rearrangement joins TRBV19 to TRBJ2-1; a weak D match, TRBD2 (6 bases). CDR1 LNHDA and CDR2 SQIVND come from the germline V gene (reference sequence). CDR3 size: 16 residues. CDR3 loop: CASSARDFLSYNEQFF. The CDR3 DNA sequence: TGTGCCAGTAGCGCCAGGGACTTCCTCTCCTATAATGAGCAGTTCTTC.

This sequence joins TRBV14 and TRBJ2-5; 13 positions agree with TRBD2. Germline CDR1 reads SGHDN; CDR2 reads FVKESK. The CDR3 is made up of 16 amino acids. V was clipped by 4 bases and J by 5 bases; unmatched bases: 7. CDR3 nucleotides: TGTGCCAGCAGCCGCGAACTAGCGGGAGGGGATGAGACCCAGTACTTC. This encodes CASSRELAGGDETQYF.

CDR3 protein: CASSQGGDEYQETQYF. The CDR3 DNA reads as TGCGCCAGCAGCCAAGGGGGGGACGAGTACCAAGAGACCCAGTACTTC. The chain has TRBV4-3 and TRBJ2-5; weak D call: TRBD2 (6 bases). CDR1 and CDR2 from the germline V gene are LGHNA and YSLEER. Between the trimmed V and J ends, which lost 1 base and 0 bases, there was a span of 12 bases. This CDR3 has 16 amino acids.

The chain carries TRBV5-1 and TRBJ1-1; 8 nucleotides align to TRBD1. This CDR3 is built from 13 residues. CDR1 and CDR2 (germline): SGHRS, YFSETQ. Losses at the gene ends were 5 bases for V and 6 bases for J; bases not matched to a gene: 6. CDR3 nucleotides: TGCGCCAGCAGTGTTACAGGGGGGGCTGAAGCTTTCTTT. The encoded protein is CASSVTGGAEAFF.

This clone was detected only a few times. The chain employs TRBV4-1 and TRBJ2-7, with D tentatively TRBD1 (5 bases). V lost 3 bases to trimming and J lost 0 bases, with 12 bases between them. This CDR3 is 15 amino acids long. Germline lookup yields CDR1 MGHRA and CDR2 YSYEKL. The CDR3 loop is CASSQAWTPSYEQYF. CDR3 DNA: TGCGCCAGCAGCCAGGCCTGGACACCCTCCTACGAGCAGTACTTC.

CDR3 region: CASSSPSTKRGNTGELFF. CDR3 sequence (DNA): TGTGCCAGCAGCTCCCCATCGACTAAGCGGGGGAACACCGGGGAGCTGTTTTTT. This chain joins TRBV7-2 and TRBJ2-2; 7 nucleotides line up with TRBD2. This CDR3 has 18 amino acids. The junction had 12 bases not matched to a gene; V was cut back by 4 bases and J by 1 base. In germline, CDR1 is SGHTA, CDR2 FQGNSA.

The chain recombines TRBV10-3 with TRBJ2-5, with D possibly TRBD2 on 6 matching bases. The CDR3 consists of 14 residues. From germline, CDR1 is ENHRY and CDR2 SYGVKD. Trimming removed 2 bases at V and 5 bases at J, with 12 bases between. CDR3 sequence (DNA): TGTGCCATCAGTGAGGTCGGGAGAGGGGAGACCCAGTACTTC. Amino acid sequence: CAISEVGRGETQYF.

This rearrangement joins TRBV11-1 to TRBJ2-7; possibly TRBD1 for D (6 bases). Trimming stripped 3 bases from V and 6 bases from J, with 15 bases between. This CDR3 contains 14 residues. Germline V gene sequence: CDR1 SGHAT, CDR2 FQDESV (reference sequence). CDR3 nucleotide sequence: TGTGCCAGCAGCTTCAGCTTGGGCAGGGGCGAGCAGTACTTC. Translation gives CASSFSLGRGEQYF.

This sequence joins TRBV4-2 and TRBJ2-1; D may be TRBD2 (5 bases). The germline CDR1 and CDR2 sequences are LGHNA and YNFKEQ. Trimming stripped 4 bases from V and 9 bases from J, with 19 bases between. CDR3 length: 15 residues. The CDR3 is CASSPTRDHKGEQFF. CDR3 in DNA: TGTGCCAGCAGCCCCACTAGAGACCATAAGGGTGAGCAGTTCTTC.

CDR3 residues: CATAGEYQETQYF. The CDR3 nucleotides are TGTGCCACCGCCGGGGAGTACCAAGAGACCCAGTACTTC. The chain uses TRBV6-1 and TRBJ2-5; the D gene is possibly TRBD2 (5 bases). This CDR3 region has 13 residues. Germline V gene data show CDR1 as MNHNS and CDR2 as SASEGT. Trimming took 10 bases from V and 0 from J, leaving 12 bases between them.

The V call is TRBV27, the J call TRBJ2-1; TRBD2 agrees at 9 bases. Germline CDR1 and CDR2: MNHEY and SMNVEV (reference sequence). The CDR3 length is 16 residues. J gave up 6 bases and V 0 bases, and 6 bases lay outside the gene matches. CDR3 protein: CASSLSGGRASNEQFF. CDR3 nucleotide sequence: TGTGCCAGCAGTTTATCGGGCGGGAGGGCGTCCAATGAGCAGTTCTTC.

This chain links TRBV7-2 with TRBJ1-5; TRBD1 aligns across 8 bases. Germline lookup yields CDR1 SGHTA and CDR2 FQGNSA. The V segment lost 0 bases and the J segment 0 bases; nucleotides outside the gene matches: 13. The CDR3 is 20 amino acids. The CDR3 coding sequence is TGTGCCAGCAGCTTAGCGTTGGAGACAGGGGTGGCGTATAGCAATCAGCCCCAGCATTTT. Protein sequence: CASSLALETGVAYSNQPQHF.

This clone was seen only a few times. This chain uses TRBV19 with TRBJ2-7, with 9 positions matching TRBD1. The CDR3 spans 15 residues. V shed 1 base, J shed 2 bases, and the junction held 3 bases outside the gene matches. Germline CDR1 and CDR2: LNHDA and SQIVND (reference sequence). The CDR3 DNA reads TGTGCCAGTAGTATAGGCGGGACAGGGACCTACGAGCAGTACTTC. This translates into CASSIGGTGTYEQYF.

The CDR3 nucleotides are TGTGCCAGCAGATTCGGGACTAGCGGCCTCCAAGAGACCCAGTACTTC. The encoded protein is CASRFGTSGLQETQYF. J is TRBJ2-5 and V is TRBV11-3; 11 bases line up with TRBD2. Germline assignment: CDR1 SGHNT and CDR2 YENEEA. The CDR3 spans 16 residues. V dropped 6 bases and J dropped 1; count of bases not matched to a gene: 7.

The chain employs TRBV4-1 and TRBJ1-2; the D gene is possibly TRBD1 (5 bases). The CDR3 contains 15 residues. Trimming cost V 6 bases and J 0 bases, with 14 bases left between them. Germline V lookup: CDR1 MGHRA, CDR2 YSYEKL. The CDR3 sequence: CASRDKDLANYGYTF. The CDR3 DNA reads TGCGCCAGCAGGGACAAGGATCTAGCTAACTATGGCTACACCTTC.

The rearrangement links TRBV7-2 to TRBJ2-3, with 13 bases lining up with TRBD2. Germline CDR1 and CDR2: SGHTA and FQGNSA. The junction had 1 base not matched to a gene; V was cut back by 0 bases and J by 1 base. This CDR3 is 17 amino acids long. In nucleotides, the CDR3 is TGTGCCAGCAGCTTAGCGGGACTAGCGGGACGCACAGATACGCAGTATTTT. Translated, it gives CASSLAGLAGRTDTQYF.

The chain carries TRBV7-2 and TRBJ2-5; TRBD2 aligns across 7 bases. The V gene end was trimmed by 5 bases and the J gene end by 7 bases; junction bases not matched to a gene: 16. Germline V gene lookup returns CDR1 SGHTA and CDR2 FQGNSA. There are 16 residues in the CDR3. The CDR3 loop is CASSRGEPYRRWTQYF. For the CDR3, the DNA is TGTGCCAGCAGCCGGGGGGAGCCCTACCGGAGGTGGACCCAGTACTTC.

This chain connects TRBV2 to TRBJ2-4, with TRBD2 matching 13 bases. CDR1 and CDR2 from the germline V gene are SNHLY and FYNNEI. The CDR3 has 20 residues. Unmatched junction bases numbered 21, after V lost 7 bases and J lost 6 bases. The CDR3 coding sequence is TGTGCCAGCAACCCAAACCGCTCCCTACTAGCGGGAGGGCCGGTAAACATTCAGTACTTC. This translates into CASNPNRSLLAGGPVNIQYF.

V gene TRBV5-6 combines with J gene TRBJ2-7; TRBD2 matches 8 bases. Trimming removed 4 bases from V and 6 bases from J; junction bases left unmatched: 24. Germline lookup yields CDR1 SGHDT and CDR2 YYEEEE. The CDR3 spans 19 residues. The CDR3 region has the DNA TGTGCCAGCAGCGTGGGGGGCCCGGACCTAGCGGGCAGTTTCTTCGAGCAGTACTTC. This encodes CASSVGGPDLAGSFFEQYF.

This chain uses TRBV7-2 with TRBJ2-7, with TRBD2 matching 14 bases. J was trimmed by 3 bases and V by 6 bases; bases with no gene match: 4. The germline CDR1 and CDR2 sequences are SGHTA and FQGNSA. This CDR3 comprises 15 residues. This CDR3 is CASRNGTSGSYEQYF. CDR3 DNA: TGTGCCAGCAGAAACGGGACTAGCGGGAGCTACGAGCAGTACTTC.